This entry features one T cell receptor (beta chain) sequence. Its specificity is not known. Documented treatment: about 20 received Ad26.COV2.S at low or high dose, single or two shots; several received placebo; per-sample allocation not given. Vaccine and placebo recipients were sampled on day 63 after the first injection. This sample is drawn from a study of Ad26.COV2.S vaccination and SARS-CoV-2 variants. About the study: Ad26.COV2.S, an intramuscular injection, was given once or twice 56 days apart. Regarding the study as a whole: Reported findings describe substantial breadth in spike-specific CD8+ and CD4+ T cell responses following vaccination.

CDR3 size: 15 residues. Germline CDR1 and CDR2: MGHRA and YSYEKL. V trimming: 0 bases; J trimming: 4 bases; junction bases outside the gene matches: 3. Method: immunoSEQ multiplex PCR; TCRdb's copy keeps in-frame clones and lacks some. Of around 340,000 clones in the sample, around 88% were seen once. The rearrangement joins TRBV4-1 to TRBJ2-1; 7 bases map to TRBD2. The specimen was peripheral blood, collected in a trial of Ad26.COV2.S vaccine versus placebo. This clonotype was sampled from a person aged 18 to 59 who received the Ad26.COV2.S COVID-19 vaccine or a placebo. The CDR3 coding sequence is TGCGCCAGCAGCCAAGAGAGCGGGGCATACAATGAGCAGTTCTTC. Translating gives CASSQESGAYNEQFF.